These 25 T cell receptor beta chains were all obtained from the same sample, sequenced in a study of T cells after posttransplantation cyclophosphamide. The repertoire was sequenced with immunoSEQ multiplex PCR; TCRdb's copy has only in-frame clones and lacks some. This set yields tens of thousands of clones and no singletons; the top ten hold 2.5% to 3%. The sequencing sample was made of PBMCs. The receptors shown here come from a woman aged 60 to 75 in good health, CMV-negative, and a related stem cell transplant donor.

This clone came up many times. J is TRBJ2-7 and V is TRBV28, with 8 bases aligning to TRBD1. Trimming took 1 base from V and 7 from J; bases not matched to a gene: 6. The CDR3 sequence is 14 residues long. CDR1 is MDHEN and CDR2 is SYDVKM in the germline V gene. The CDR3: CASSLSGGATEQYF. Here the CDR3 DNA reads TGTGCCAGCAGTTTATCAGGGGGCGCGACTGAGCAGTACTTC.

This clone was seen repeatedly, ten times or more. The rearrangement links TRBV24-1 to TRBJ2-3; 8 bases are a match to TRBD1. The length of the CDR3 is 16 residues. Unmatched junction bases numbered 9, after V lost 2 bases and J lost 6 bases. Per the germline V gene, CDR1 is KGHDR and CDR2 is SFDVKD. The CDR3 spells CATSDSGTGAVDTQYF. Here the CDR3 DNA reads TGTGCCACCAGTGATTCCGGGACAGGAGCAGTGGATACGCAGTATTTT.

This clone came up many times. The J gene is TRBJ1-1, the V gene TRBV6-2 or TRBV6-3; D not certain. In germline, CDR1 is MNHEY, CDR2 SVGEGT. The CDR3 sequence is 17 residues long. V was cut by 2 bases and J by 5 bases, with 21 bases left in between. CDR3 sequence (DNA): TGTGCCAGCAGTTACAAAGAACAGATACCTCGGGGTACTGAAGCTTTCTTT. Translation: CASSYKEQIPRGTEAFF.

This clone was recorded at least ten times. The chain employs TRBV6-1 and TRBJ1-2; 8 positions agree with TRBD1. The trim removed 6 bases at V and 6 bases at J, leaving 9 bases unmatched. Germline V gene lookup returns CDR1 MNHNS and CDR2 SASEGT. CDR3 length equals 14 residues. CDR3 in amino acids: CASRGQGASNGYTF. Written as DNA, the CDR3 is TGTGCCAGCAGGGGCCAGGGGGCGTCCAATGGCTACACCTTC.

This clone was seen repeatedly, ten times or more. The CDR3 protein is CASSYDGRETGELFF. In DNA, the CDR3 is TGTGCCAGCAGTTACGATGGCAGGGAGACCGGGGAGCTGTTTTTT. This sequence joins TRBV6-5 and TRBJ2-2; the D gene could be TRBD1 or TRBD2 (5 bases each). Trimming removed 2 bases at V and 5 bases at J, with 12 bases between. Germline V gives CDR1 MNHEY, CDR2 SVGAGI. CDR3 length: 15 residues.

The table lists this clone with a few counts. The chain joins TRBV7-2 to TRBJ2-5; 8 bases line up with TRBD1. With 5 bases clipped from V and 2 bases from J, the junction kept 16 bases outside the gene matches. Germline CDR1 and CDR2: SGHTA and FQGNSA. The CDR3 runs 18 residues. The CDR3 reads CASSPEGAGQVEQETQYF. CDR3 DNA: TGTGCCAGCAGCCCCGAGGGGGCGGGACAGGTTGAACAAGAGACCCAGTACTTC.

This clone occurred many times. The CDR3 loop reads CASSLHMNTEAFF. The CDR3 DNA follows: TGTGCCAGCAGCTTACACATGAACACTGAAGCTTTCTTT. V is TRBV11-2 and J is TRBJ1-1; D remains unclear. V was shortened by 2 bases and J by 0 bases, with 4 bases between the two germline ends. The CDR3 length is 13 residues. The germline V gene has CDR1 SGHAT and CDR2 FQNNGV.

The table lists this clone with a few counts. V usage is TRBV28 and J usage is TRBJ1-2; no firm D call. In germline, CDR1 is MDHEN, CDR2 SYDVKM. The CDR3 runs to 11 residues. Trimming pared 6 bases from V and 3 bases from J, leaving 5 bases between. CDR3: CASSRYYGYTF. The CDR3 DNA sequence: TGTGCCAGCAGCCGTTACTATGGCTACACCTTC.

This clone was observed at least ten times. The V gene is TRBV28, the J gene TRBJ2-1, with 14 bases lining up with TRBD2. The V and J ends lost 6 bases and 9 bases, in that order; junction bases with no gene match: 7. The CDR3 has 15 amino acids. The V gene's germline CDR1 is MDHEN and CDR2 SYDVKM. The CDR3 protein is CASRGTSGGLGEQFF. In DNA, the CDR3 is TGTGCCAGCAGAGGGACTAGCGGGGGATTGGGTGAGCAGTTCTTC.

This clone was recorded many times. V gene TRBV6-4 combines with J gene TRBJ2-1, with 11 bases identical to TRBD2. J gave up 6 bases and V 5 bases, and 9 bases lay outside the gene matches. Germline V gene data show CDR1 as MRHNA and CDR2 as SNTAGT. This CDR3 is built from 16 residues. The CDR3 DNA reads TGTGCCAGCAGTCCCTTTACTAGCGGGAGAAGCAATGAGCAGTTCTTC. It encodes CASSPFTSGRSNEQFF.

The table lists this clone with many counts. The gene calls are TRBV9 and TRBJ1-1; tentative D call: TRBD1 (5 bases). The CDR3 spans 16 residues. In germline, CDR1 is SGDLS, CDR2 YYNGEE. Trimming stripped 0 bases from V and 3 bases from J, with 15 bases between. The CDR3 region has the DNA TGTGCCAGCAGCGTAGGAAGGGGCCCGGGATACACTGAAGCTTTCTTT. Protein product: CASSVGRGPGYTEAFF.

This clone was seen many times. CDR3 sequence (DNA): TGTGCCAGCAGTTACAGGGGAGTCAAGTCCTACGAGCAGTACTTC. It yields the protein CASSYRGVKSYEQYF. The chain links TRBV6-5 to TRBJ2-7, with D perhaps assigned TRBD1 or TRBD2 (5 bases each). This CDR3 region has 15 residues. From germline, CDR1 is MNHEY and CDR2 SVGAGI. V lost 2 bases and J lost 1, with 12 bases in between.

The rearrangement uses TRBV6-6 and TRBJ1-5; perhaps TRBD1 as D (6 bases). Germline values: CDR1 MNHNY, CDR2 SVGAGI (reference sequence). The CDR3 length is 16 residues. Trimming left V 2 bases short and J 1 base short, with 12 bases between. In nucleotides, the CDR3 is TGTGCCAGCAGTTACACACAGGGAATAAGCAATCAGCCCCAGCATTTT. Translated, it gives CASSYTQGISNQPQHF.

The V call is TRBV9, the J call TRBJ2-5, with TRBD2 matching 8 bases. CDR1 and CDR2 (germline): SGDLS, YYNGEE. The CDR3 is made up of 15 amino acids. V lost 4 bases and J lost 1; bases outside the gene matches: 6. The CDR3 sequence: CASSPRLASQETQYF. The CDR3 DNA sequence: TGTGCCAGCAGCCCCCGACTAGCGTCCCAAGAGACCCAGTACTTC.

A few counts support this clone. CDR3 nucleotide sequence: TGTGCCAGCACGCCGCGGGACAGGGTCTCTGGGGCCAACGTCCTGACTTTC. Its translation is CASTPRDRVSGANVLTF. The chain couples TRBV12-3 or TRBV12-4 to TRBJ2-6; 9 bases agree with TRBD1. CDR3 length equals 17 residues. After removal of 7 bases from V and 0 bases from J, the junction contained 7 bases not matched to a gene.

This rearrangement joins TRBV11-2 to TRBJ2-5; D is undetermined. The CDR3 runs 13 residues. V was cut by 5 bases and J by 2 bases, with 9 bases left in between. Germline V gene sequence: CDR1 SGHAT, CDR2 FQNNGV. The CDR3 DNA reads TGTGCCAGCAGCCTCACATGGCAAGAGACCCAGTACTTC. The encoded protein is CASSLTWQETQYF.

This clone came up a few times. DNA for the CDR3: TGTGCCAGCAGCACGTGGGGGCGCGGCACAGATACGCAGTATTTT. Amino acid sequence: CASSTWGRGTDTQYF. The chain joins TRBV11-3 to TRBJ2-3, with D possibly matching TRBD1 (6 bases). The CDR3 is made up of 15 amino acids. Germline V gene sequence: CDR1 SGHNT, CDR2 YENEEA. V was pared by 5 bases and J by 1 base, with 13 bases between. The complete variable domain, with remaining parts taken from reference TRBV11-3 and TRBJ2-3, reads EAGVVQSPRYKIIEKKQPVAFWCNPISGHNTLYWYLQNLGQGPELLIRYENEEAVDDSQLPKDRFSAERLKGVDSTLKIQPAELGDSAVYLCASSTWGRGTDTQYFGPGTRLTVL.

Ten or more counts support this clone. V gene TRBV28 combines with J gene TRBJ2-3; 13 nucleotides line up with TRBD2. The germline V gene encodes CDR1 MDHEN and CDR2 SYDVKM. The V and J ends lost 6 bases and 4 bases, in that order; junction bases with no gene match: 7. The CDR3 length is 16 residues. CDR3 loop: CASRDTSGGASDTQYF. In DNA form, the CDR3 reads TGTGCCAGCAGGGATACTAGCGGGGGGGCTTCAGATACGCAGTATTTT. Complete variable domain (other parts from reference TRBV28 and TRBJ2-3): DVKVTQSSRYLVKRTGEKVFLECVQDMDHENMFWYRQDPGLGLRLIYFSYDVKMKEKGDIPEGYSVSREKKERFSLILESASTNQTSMYLCASRDTSGGASDTQYFGPGTRLTVL.

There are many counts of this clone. The DNA for the CDR3 is TGTGCCAGCAGGTCGGGGGGCGGGGTGGAGACCCAGTACTTC. Translated: CASRSGGGVETQYF. This chain links TRBV12-3 or TRBV12-4 with TRBJ2-5; D may be TRBD2 (7 bases). The CDR3 totals 14 residues. V was trimmed by 6 bases and J by 5 bases, leaving 16 bases between them.

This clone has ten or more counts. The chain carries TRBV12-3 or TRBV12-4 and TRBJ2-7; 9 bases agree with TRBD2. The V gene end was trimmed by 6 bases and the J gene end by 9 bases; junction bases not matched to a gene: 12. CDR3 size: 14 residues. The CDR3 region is CASSQGASGKGQYF. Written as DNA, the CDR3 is TGTGCCAGCAGCCAGGGTGCTAGCGGGAAAGGGCAGTACTTC.

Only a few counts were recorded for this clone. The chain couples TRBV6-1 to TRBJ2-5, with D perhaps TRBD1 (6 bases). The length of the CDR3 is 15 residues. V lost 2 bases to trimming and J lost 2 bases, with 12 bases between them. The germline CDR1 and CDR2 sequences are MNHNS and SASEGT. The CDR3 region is CASSERDKGQETQYF. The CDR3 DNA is TGTGCCAGCAGTGAACGGGACAAGGGACAAGAGACCCAGTACTTC.

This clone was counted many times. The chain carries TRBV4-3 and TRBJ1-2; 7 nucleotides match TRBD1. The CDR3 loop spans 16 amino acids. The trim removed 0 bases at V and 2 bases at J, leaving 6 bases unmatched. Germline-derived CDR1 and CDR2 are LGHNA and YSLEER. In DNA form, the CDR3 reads TGCGCCAGCAGCCAAGATAGCGACAGGGCAAACTATGGCTACACCTTC. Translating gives CASSQDSDRANYGYTF.

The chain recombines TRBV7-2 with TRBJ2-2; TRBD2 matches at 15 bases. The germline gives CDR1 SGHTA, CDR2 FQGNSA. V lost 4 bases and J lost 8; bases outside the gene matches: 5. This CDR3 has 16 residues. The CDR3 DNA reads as TGTGCCAGCAGCTATAGGACTAGCGGGAGGGGGGGGGAGCTGTTTTTT. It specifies CASSYRTSGRGGELFF.

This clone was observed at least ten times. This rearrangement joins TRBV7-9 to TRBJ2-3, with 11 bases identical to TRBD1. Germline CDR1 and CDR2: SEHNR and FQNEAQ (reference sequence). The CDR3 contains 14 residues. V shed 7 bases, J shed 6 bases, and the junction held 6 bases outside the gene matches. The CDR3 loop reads CASTPGQGVDTQYF. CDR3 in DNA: TGTGCCAGCACCCCGGGACAGGGGGTTGATACGCAGTATTTT.

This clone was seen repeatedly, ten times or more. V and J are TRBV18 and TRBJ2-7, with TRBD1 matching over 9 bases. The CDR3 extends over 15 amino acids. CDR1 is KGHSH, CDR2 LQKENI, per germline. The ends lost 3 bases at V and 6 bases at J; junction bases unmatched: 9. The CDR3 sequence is CASSPGTGKVVEQYF. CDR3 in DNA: TGTGCCAGCTCACCGGGGACAGGGAAGGTGGTCGAGCAGTACTTC.